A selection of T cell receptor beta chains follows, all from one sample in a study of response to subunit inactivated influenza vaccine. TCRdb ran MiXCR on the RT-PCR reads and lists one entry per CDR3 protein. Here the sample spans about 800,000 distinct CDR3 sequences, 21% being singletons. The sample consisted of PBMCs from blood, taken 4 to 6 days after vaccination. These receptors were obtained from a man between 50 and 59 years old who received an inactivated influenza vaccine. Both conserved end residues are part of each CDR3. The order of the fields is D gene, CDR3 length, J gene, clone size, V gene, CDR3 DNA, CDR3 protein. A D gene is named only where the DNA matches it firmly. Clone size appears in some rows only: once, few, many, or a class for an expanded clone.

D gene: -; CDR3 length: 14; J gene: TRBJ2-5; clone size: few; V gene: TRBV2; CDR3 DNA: TGTGCCAGCAGTGAAGAGGGGATCGTGAAGACCCAGTACTTC; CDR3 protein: CASSEEGIVKTQYF
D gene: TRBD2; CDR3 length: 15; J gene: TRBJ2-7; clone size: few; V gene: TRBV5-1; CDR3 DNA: TGCGCCAGCAGCTTGGACCAGCGGGAGTTAGACGAGCAGTACTTC; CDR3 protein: CASSLDQRELDEQYF
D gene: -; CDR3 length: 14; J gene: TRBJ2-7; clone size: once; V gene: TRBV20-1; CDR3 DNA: TGCAGTGCTAGCAGGCCGGGGGCCCCCTACGAGCAGTACTTC; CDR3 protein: CSASRPGAPYEQYF
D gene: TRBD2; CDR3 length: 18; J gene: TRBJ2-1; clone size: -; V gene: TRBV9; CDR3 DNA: TGTGCCAGCAGCGCCCCCAAAACGGCGGGAGGGCCCTACAATGAGAAGTTCTTC; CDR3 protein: CASSAPKTAGGPYNEKFF
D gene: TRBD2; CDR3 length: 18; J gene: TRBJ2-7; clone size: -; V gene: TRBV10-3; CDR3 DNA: TGTGCCATCAGTGATCCTCGGGCTAGCGGAGCCAGCTCCTACGAGCAGTACTTC; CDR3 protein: CAISDPRASGASSYEQYF
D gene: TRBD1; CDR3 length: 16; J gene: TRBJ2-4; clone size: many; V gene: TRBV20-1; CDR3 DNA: TGCAGTGCTTTTTGGGGACAAGGGGGACAGGGAAACATTCAGTACTTC; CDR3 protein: CSAFWGQGGQGNIQYF
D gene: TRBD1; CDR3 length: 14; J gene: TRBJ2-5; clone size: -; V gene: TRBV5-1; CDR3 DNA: TGCGCCAGCAGCTTCGGTGGGACAGGAGAGACCCAGTACTTC; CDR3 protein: CASSFGGTGETQYF
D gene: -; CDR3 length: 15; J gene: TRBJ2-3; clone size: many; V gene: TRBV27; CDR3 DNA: TGTGCCAGCAGCCCCGAGGGGGGATACACAGATACGCAGTATTTT; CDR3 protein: CASSPEGGYTDTQYF
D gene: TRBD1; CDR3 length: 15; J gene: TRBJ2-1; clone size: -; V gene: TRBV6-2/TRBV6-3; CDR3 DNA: TGTGCCAGCAGAAAGGGACAGTCCGAGTCCGATGAGCAGTTCTTC; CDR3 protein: CASRKGQSESDEQFF
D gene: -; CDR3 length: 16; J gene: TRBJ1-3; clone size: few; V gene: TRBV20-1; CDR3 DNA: TGCAGTGCCCACCGAAGGGACACAAGCTCCGGAAACACCATATATTTT; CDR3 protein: CSAHRRDTSSGNTIYF
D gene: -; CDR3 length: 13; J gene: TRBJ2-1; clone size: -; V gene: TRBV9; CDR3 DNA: TGTGCCAGCAGCGTATCTACCCTCGGTGAGCAGTTCTTC; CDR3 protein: CASSVSTLGEQFF
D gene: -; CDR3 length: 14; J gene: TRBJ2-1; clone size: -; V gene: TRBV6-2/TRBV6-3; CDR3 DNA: TGTGCCAGCAGTTCTCCGGGACTTTTGAGTGAGCAGTTCTTC; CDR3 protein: CASSSPGLLSEQFF
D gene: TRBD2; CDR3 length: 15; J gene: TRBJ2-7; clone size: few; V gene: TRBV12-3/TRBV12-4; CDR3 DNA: TGTGCCAGCAGTCCGAGACTAGCGGGAGTAGGGAAGCAGTACTTC; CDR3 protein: CASSPRLAGVGKQYF
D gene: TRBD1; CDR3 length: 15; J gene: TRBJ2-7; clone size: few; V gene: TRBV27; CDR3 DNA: TGTGCCAGCAGTTATAGAGGGGGCCGGTCCTACGAGCAGTACTTC; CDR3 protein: CASSYRGGRSYEQYF
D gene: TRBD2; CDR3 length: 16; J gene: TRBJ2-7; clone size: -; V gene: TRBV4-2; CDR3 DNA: TGTGGCAGCAGCCAAGGGGTCCCTAGCGGGTTCTACGAGCAGTACTTC; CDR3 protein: CGSSQGVPSGFYEQYF
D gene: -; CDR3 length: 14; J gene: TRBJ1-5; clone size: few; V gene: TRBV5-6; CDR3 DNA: TGTGCCAGCAGCTTGTTCAGGGGTGATCAGCCCCAGCATTTT; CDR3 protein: CASSLFRGDQPQHF
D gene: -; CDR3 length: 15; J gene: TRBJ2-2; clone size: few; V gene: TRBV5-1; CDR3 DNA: TGCGCCAGCAGCACCGGACAGATCAACACCGGGGAGCTGTTTTTT; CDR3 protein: CASSTGQINTGELFF
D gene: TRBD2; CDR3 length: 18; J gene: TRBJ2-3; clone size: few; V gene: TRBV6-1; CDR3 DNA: TGTGCCAGCAGATGGGGTCGGAGCGGGAGGGGAGAACGGGATACGCAGTATTTT; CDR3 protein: CASRWGRSGRGERDTQYF
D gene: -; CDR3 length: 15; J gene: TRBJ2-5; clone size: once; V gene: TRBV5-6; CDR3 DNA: TGTGCCAGCAGCTTGTCGGTAGGGGTACAAGAGACCCAGTACTTC; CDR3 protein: CASSLSVGVQETQYF
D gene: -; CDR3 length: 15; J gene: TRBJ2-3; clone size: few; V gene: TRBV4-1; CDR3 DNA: TGCGCCAGCAGCCAAGATTCCCCAGTCACAGATACGCAGTATTTT; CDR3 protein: CASSQDSPVTDTQYF
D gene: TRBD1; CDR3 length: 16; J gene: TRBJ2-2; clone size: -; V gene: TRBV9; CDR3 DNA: TGTGCCAGCAGCGTCGGACAGGGGAAGTTCGTCGGGGAGCTGTTTTTT; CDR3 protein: CASSVGQGKFVGELFF
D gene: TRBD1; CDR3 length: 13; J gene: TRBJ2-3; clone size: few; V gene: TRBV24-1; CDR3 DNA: TGTGCCATCCGACAGGGGAGCACAGATACGCAGTATTTT; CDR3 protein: CAIRQGSTDTQYF
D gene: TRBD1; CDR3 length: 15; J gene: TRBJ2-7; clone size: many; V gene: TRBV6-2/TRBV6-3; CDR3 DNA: TGTGCCAGCAGGGAGCAGGGGGCGCGAATCTACGAGCAGTACTTC; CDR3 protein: CASREQGARIYEQYF
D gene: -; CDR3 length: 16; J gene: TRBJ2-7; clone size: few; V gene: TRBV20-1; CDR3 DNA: TGCAGTGCTAGGCCCCCTCGACAGAGTCATTCCTACGAGCAGTACTTC; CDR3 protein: CSARPPRQSHSYEQYF
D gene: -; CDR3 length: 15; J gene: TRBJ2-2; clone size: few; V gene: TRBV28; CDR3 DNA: TGTGCCAGCCAGAATTTCGGGGCAGACACCGGGGAGCTGTTTTTT; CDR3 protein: CASQNFGADTGELFF
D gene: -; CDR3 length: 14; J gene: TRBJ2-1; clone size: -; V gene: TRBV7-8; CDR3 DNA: TGTGCCAGCAGCTTGTTGGGACAACACAATGAGCAGTTCTTC; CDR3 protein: CASSLLGQHNEQFF
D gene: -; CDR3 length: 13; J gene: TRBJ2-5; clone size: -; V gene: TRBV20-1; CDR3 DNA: TGCAGTGCCGAGGACAGAAACCAAGAGACCCAGTACTTC; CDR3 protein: CSAEDRNQETQYF
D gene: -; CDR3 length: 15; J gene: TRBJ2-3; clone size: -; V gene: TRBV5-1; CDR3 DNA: TGCGCCAGCGCACTCCGTACGGGACATCAAGATACGCAGTATTTT; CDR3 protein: CASALRTGHQDTQYF
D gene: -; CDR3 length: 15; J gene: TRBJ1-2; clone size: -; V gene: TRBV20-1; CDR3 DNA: TGCAGTGCTAGAGATATGGCCAGGGGAGCCCATGGCTACACCTTC; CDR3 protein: CSARDMARGAHGYTF
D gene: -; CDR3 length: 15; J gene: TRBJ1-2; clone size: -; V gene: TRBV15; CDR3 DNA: TGTGCCACCAGCAGGAGGACAGCCACCACTGATGGCTACACCTTC; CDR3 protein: CATSRRTATTDGYTF
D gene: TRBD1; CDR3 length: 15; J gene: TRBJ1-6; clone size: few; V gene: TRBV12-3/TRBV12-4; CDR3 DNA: TGTGCCAGCAGCCTGGGAGGGGGCGATAATTCACCCCTCCACTTT; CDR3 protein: CASSLGGGDNSPLHF
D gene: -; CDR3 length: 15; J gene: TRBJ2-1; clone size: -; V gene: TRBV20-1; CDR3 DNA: TGCAGTGCAAAGCACAGCGGGCGCAACTACAATGAGCAGTTCTTC; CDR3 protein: CSAKHSGRNYNEQFF
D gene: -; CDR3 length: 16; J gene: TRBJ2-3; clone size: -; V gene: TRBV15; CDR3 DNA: TGTGCCACCAGCAGAGGGATACAGGGTGTGACAGATACGCAGTATTTT; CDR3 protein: CATSRGIQGVTDTQYF
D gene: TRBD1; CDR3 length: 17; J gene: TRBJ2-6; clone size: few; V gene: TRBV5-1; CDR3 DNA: TGCGCCAGCACCGTCGGACAGGGGGCGTCGGGGGCCAACGTCCTGACTTTC; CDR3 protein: CASTVGQGASGANVLTF
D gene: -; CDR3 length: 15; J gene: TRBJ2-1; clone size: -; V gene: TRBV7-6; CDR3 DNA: TGTGCCAGCAGAAAAAAGACAGACTCAAACAATGAGCAGTTCTTC; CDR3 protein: CASRKKTDSNNEQFF
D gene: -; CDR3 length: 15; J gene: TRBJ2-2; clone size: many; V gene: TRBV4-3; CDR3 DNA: TGCGCCAGCAGCCAAGACCCAGGGAACACCGGGGAGCTGTTTTTT; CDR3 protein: CASSQDPGNTGELFF
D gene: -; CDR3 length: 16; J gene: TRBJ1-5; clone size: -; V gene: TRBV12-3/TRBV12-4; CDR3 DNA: TGTGCCAGCAGCCCGAGTATCGGGCGGGACAATCAGCCCCAGCATTTT; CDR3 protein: CASSPSIGRDNQPQHF
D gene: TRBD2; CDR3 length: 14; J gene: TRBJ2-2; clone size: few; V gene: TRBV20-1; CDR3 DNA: TGCAGTGCTATGGCGGGAGCGAGCCCCGGGGAGCTGTTTTTT; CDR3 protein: CSAMAGASPGELFF
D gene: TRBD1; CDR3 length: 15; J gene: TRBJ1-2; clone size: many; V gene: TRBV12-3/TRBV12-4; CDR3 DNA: TGTGCCAGCAGTCCCTCGCCCGGGACAGGGGATGGCTACACCTTC; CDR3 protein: CASSPSPGTGDGYTF